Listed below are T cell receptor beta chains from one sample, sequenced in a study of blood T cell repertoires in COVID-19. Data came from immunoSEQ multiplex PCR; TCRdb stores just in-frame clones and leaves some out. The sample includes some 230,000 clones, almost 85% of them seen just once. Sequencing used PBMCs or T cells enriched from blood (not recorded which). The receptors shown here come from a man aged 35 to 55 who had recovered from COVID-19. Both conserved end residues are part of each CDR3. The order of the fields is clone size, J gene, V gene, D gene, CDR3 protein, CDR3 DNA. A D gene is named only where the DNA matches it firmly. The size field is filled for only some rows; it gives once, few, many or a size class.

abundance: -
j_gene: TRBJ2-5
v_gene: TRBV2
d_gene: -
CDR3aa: CASSVHPGDQETQYF
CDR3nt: TGTGCCAGCAGTGTTCACCCAGGGGACCAAGAGACCCAGTACTTC

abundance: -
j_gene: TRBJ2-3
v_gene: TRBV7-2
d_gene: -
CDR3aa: CASSLVGGPPDTQYF
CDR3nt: TGTGCCAGCAGCTTAGTGGGGGGGCCCCCAGATACGCAGTATTTT

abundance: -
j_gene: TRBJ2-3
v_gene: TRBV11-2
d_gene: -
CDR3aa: CASSLGLATDTQYF
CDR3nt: TGTGCCAGCAGCTTAGGTCTAGCCACAGATACGCAGTATTTT

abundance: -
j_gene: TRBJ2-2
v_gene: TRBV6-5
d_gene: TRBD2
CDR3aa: CASRLAGGLSGELFF
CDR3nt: TGTGCCAGCCGACTAGCGGGAGGGCTATCCGGGGAGCTGTTTTTT

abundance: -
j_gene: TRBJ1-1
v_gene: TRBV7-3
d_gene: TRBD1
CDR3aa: CASSSGQPGTEAFF
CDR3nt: TGTGCCAGCAGCTCGGGACAGCCGGGCACTGAAGCTTTCTTT

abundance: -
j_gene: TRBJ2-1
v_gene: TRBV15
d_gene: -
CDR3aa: CATSRDSRNEQFF
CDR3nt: TGTGCCACCAGCAGAGATTCTAGGAATGAGCAGTTCTTC

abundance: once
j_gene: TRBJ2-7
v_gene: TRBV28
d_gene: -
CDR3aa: CASSPRTASYEQYF
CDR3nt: TGTGCCAGCAGTCCGCGGACAGCCTCCTACGAGCAGTACTTC

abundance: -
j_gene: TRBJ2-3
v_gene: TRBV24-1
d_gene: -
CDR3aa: CATSDWGVGTQYF
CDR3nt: TGTGCCACCAGTGATTGGGGGGTAGGTACGCAGTATTTT

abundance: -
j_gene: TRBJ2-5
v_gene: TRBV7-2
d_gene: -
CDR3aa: CASSLRRQETQYF
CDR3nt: TGTGCCAGCAGCTTACGCAGACAAGAGACCCAGTACTTC

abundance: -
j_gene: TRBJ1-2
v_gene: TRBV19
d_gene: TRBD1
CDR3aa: CASSRQGNGYTF
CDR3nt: TGTGCCAGTAGTAGACAGGGGAATGGCTACACCTTC

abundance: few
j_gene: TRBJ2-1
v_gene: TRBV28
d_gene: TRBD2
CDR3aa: CASSFTGLANNEQFF
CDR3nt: TGTGCCAGCAGTTTTACGGGACTAGCGAACAATGAGCAGTTCTTC

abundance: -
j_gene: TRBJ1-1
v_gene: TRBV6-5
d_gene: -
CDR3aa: CASSYWGKTTEAFF
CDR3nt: TGTGCCAGCAGTTACTGGGGCAAGACCACTGAAGCTTTCTTT

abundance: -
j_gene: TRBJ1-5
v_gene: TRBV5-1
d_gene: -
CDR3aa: CASSTFPGQRWGNQPQHF
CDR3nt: TGCGCCAGCAGCACATTCCCTGGACAGCGATGGGGTAATCAGCCCCAGCATTTT

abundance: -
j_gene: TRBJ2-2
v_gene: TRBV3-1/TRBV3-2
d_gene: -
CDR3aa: CASSHTGEDTGELFF
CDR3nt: TGTGCCAGCAGCCATACGGGAGAGGACACCGGGGAGCTGTTTTTT

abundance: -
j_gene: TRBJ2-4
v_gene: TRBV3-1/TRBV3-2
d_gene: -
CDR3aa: CASSQLGENIQYF
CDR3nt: TGTGCCAGCAGCCAGCTCGGGGAAAACATTCAGTACTTC

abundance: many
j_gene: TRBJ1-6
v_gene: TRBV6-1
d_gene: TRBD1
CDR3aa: CASSERGQSYSPLHF
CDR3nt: TGTGCCAGCAGTGAAAGGGGACAGTCTTATTCACCCCTCCACTTT

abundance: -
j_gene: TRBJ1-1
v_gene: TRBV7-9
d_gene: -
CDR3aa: CASSPYLVNTEAFF
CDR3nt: TGTGCCAGCAGCCCATACCTAGTGAACACTGAAGCTTTCTTT

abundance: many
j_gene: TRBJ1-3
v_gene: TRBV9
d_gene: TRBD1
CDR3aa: CASSVGDSNSGNTIYF
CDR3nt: TGTGCCAGCAGCGTGGGGGACAGCAACTCTGGAAACACCATATATTTT

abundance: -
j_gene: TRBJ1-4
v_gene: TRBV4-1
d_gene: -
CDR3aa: CASSPLFGGNEKLFF
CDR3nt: TGCGCCAGCAGCCCTTTATTTGGCGGTAATGAAAAACTGTTTTTT

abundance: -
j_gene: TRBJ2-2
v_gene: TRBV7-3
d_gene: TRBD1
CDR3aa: CASSLGAGTGDTGELFF
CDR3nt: TGTGCCAGCAGCTTAGGGGCGGGGACAGGGGACACCGGGGAGCTGTTTTTT

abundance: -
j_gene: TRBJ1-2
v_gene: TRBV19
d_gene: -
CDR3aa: CASSKRGGRQVLGYTF
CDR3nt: TGTGCCAGTAGCAAGAGAGGGGGACGGCAGGTTCTTGGCTACACCTTC

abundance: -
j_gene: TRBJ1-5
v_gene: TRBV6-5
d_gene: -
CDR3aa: CASSTGINQPQHF
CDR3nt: TGTGCCAGCAGTACAGGGATAAATCAGCCCCAGCATTTT

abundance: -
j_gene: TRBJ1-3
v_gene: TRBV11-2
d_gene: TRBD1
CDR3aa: CASSLGQGTANTIYF
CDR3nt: TGTGCCAGCAGCTTAGGCCAAGGGACAGCGAACACCATATATTTT

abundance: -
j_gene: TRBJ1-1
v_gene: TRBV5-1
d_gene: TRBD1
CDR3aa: CASRGGTGANTEAFF
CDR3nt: TGCGCCAGCAGGGGAGGGACAGGGGCGAACACTGAAGCTTTCTTT

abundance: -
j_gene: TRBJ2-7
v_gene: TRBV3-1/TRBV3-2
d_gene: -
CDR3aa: CASSHLGGGPGEQYF
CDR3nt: TGTGCCAGCAGCCACCTAGGGGGGGGGCCAGGGGAGCAGTACTTC

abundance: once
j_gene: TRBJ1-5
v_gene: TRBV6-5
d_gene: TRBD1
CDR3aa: CASSPGQEMNQPQHF
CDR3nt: TGTGCCAGCAGCCCCGGACAGGAGATGAATCAGCCCCAGCATTTT

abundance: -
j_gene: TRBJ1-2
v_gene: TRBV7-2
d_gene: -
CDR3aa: CASSSPGPRGYTF
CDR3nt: TGTGCCAGCAGCTCTCCAGGCCCCCGCGGCTACACCTTC

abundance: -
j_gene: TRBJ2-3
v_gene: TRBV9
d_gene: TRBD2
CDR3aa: CASSVASSGGADTQYF
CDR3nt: TGTGCCAGCAGCGTAGCCTCAAGCGGGGGGGCAGATACGCAGTATTTT

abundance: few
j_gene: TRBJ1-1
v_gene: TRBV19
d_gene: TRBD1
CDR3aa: CASSINPGTGTEAFF
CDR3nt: TGTGCCAGTAGTATAAATCCCGGGACAGGGACTGAAGCTTTCTTT

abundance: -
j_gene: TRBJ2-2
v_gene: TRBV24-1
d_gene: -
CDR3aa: CATSLSSGTGELFF
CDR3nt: TGTGCCACCAGCCTGAGTAGCGGCACCGGGGAGCTGTTTTTT

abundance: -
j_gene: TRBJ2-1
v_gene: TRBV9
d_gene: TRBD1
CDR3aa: CASSELRRDRGHNEQFF
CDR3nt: TGTGCCAGCAGCGAGCTACGTAGGGACAGGGGCCACAATGAGCAGTTCTTC

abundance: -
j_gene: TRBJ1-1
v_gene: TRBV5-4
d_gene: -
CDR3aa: CASSLWTESNTEAFF
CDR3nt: TGTGCCAGCAGTTTATGGACAGAATCAAATACTGAAGCTTTCTTT

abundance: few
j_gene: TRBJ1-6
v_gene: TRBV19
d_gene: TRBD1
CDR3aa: CASKWTGGYNSPLHF
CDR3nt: TGTGCCAGTAAATGGACAGGGGGCTATAATTCACCCCTCCACTTT

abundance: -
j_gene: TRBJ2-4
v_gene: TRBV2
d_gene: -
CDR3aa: CASRRDAGRYIQYF
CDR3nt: TGTGCCAGCAGGAGGGACGCGGGACGATACATTCAGTACTTC

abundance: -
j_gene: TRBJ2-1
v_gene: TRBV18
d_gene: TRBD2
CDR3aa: CASSGPGGGNEQFF
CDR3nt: TGTGCCAGCTCAGGACCGGGAGGCGGGAATGAGCAGTTCTTC

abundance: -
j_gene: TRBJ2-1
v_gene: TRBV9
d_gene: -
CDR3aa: CASSSHPSYNEQFF
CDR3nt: TGTGCCAGCAGCTCACACCCGTCCTACAATGAGCAGTTCTTC

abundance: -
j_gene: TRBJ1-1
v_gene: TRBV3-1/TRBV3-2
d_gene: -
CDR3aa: CASSQVPGVTEAFF
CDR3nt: TGTGCCAGCAGCCAAGTACCAGGGGTCACTGAAGCTTTCTTT

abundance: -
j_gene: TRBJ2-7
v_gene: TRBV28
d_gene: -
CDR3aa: CASSLQSYEQYF
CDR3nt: TGTGCCAGCAGTTTGCAGTCCTACGAGCAGTACTTC

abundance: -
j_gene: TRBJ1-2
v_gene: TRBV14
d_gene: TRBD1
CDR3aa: CASSPGTGRLDGYTF
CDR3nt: TGTGCCAGCAGTCCCGGGACAGGGAGACTGGATGGCTACACCTTC

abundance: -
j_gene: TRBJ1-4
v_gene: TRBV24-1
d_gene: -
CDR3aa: CATSDYAGGNEKLFF
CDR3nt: TGTGCCACCAGTGATTACGCAGGAGGGAATGAAAAACTGTTTTTT

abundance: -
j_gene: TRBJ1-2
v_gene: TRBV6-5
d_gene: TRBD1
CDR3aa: CASSYSDRDSYGYTF
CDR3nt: TGTGCCAGCAGTTACTCGGACAGGGATAGCTATGGCTACACCTTC

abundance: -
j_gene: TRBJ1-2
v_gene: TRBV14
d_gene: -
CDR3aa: CASSQDRGNYGYTF
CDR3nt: TGTGCCAGCAGCCAAGATAGGGGTAACTATGGCTACACCTTC

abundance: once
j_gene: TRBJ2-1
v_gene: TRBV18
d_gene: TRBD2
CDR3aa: CASSPGLAGSYNEQFF
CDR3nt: TGTGCCAGCTCACCGGGACTAGCGGGTTCCTACAATGAGCAGTTCTTC

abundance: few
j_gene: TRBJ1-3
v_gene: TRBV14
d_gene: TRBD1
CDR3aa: CASSQDRDRSLSGNTIYF
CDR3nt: TGTGCCAGCAGCCAAGATAGGGACAGATCGCTCTCTGGAAACACCATATATTTT

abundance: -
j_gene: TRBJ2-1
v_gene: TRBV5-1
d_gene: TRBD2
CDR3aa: CASSPAGLAGYNEQFF
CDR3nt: TGCGCCAGCAGCCCAGCTGGACTAGCGGGGTACAATGAGCAGTTCTTC

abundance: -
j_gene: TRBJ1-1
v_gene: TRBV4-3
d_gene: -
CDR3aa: CASSQATDPTEAFF
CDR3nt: TGCGCCAGCAGCCAAGCGACAGATCCCACTGAAGCTTTCTTT

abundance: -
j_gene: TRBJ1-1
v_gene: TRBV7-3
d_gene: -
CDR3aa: CASSPSENTEAFF
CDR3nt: TGTGCCAGCAGCCCATCAGAGAACACTGAAGCTTTCTTT